This TCR beta chain was recovered during a study of blood T cell repertoires in COVID-19. For the study at large: T cells, B-cell-depleted T cells, or PBMCs supplied cDNA or gDNA.

Germline V gene data show CDR1 as LNHNV and CDR2 as YYDKDF (reference sequence). This CDR3 contains 15 residues. V dropped 0 bases and J dropped 2 bases, with 11 bases sitting between them. In the original analysis: Amplification of reference gene primers was used by the study to estimate nucleated cell counts. Libraries were prepared by immunoSEQ multiplex PCR; TCRdb keeps only in-frame clonotypes and omits some of them. D and trimming come from the DNA, and the V and J calls and clone size come from that table. There are about 120,000 clones in the sample; under 75% occur only once, and 6% to 8% lies in the top ten.

The TCR was taken from a woman aged 60-75 years with acute or convalescent COVID-19. Sequencing was carried out using peripheral blood. The rearrangement joins TRBV15 to TRBJ2-7; D might be TRBD2 (6 bases). The CDR3 loop is CATSRDEAGPYEQYF. The CDR3 DNA reads TGTGCCACCAGCAGAGATGAGGCGGGGCCCTACGAGCAGTACTTC.